Reported below is one T cell receptor (beta chain). Its antigen specificity is not known. The sample holds no much larger clone one base away, and base qualities are not on file. The germline V gene supplies CDR1 SGHTA and CDR2 FQGNSA. At the junction V is shortened by 5 bases and J by 6 bases, with 11 bases in between. The CDR3 sequence holds 12 residues, the cysteine and phenylalanine included. Only the CDR3 DNA stays, 36 bases, in frame from base 1. Ophthalmopathy patients had moderately to severely active disease, Clinical Activity Score of at least 3, NOSPECS grade of at least 4, and disease duration under 3 months. Anyone with other autoimmune diseases, uncontrolled infections, pregnancy or lactation was excluded from the study. Diagnosis relied on clinical symptoms, serum thyroxine, TRAb, thyroid ultrasound and orbital computed tomography. PBMCs were isolated from more than 9 ml of fresh peripheral blood by Ficoll-Paque density gradient centrifugation. Trizol reagent was used to extract the total RNA, and its quality was then checked on an Agilent 2100 Bioanalyzer.

This sample is drawn from a study of Graves' ophthalmopathy and Graves' hyperthyroidism (dated by TCRdb to the late 2010s). Background for the entire study: Peripheral blood samples were taken at the time of initial diagnosis, before any treatment was given. The study used TCR beta repertoire signatures to distinguish Graves' ophthalmopathy from Graves' hyperthyroidism and to predict progression to ophthalmopathy. In total, some 140 blood samples were TCR-sequenced: around 42 ophthalmopathy, some 75 hyperthyroidism and some 17 hyperthyroidism-to-ophthalmopathy patients. To explore V-J signatures distinguishing ophthalmopathy from hyperthyroidism, a discovery set of 100 patients (around 42 ophthalmopathy, 57 stable hyperthyroidism) was enrolled. An independent validation cohort was composed of 18 hyperthyroidism patients and approximately 15 patients who later progressed from hyperthyroidism to ophthalmopathy. T-cell repertoires of thyroid tissue and blood were compared in over five hyperthyroidism patients. Once sampling was done, hyperthyroidism patients were given methimazole at a starting dose of 30 mg daily, while ophthalmopathy patients were given high-dose intravenous methylprednisolone.

Beyond this particular receptor, the publication reports: No statistical method was used to predetermine the sample size, and group allocation was not hidden from the investigators. The 13-signature model separated ophthalmopathy from stable hyperthyroidism with approximately 90% sensitivity and approximately 83% specificity in cross-validation, and 80%/75% in the test set. In validation, the model predicted ophthalmopathy progression with over 60% sensitivity and roughly 78% specificity; around twelve predicted patients were CT-confirmed with GO in a median of approximately 6.5 months. Most expanded thyroid clonotypes with a frequency above 0.001 also appeared in blood, which suggests that blood repertoires may reflect the immune response in the thyroid.

TCR beta CDR3 regions were amplified from RNA transcripts for repertoire sequencing. A first-round RT-PCR used HTBI primers with the Qiagen OneStep RT-PCR kit, followed by a second-round multiplex PCR, size selection and purification. The libraries underwent paired-end sequencing with 100 bp reads on an Illumina HiSeq2000. The original pipeline was this. SOAPnuke was used to process the reads, throwing out any read that had adapters, had uncalled bases, had a mean Phred below 15, or lacked an exact constant-primer or identifier match. COPE v1.2.5 was used to merge the high-quality paired reads. Each unique nucleotide sequence was treated as a clonotype, and MiTCR v1.1 was used to align the clonotypes to the IMGT TRB V, D and J references. Only V-J combinations with frequency above 0.0001 were analysed, covering 99.2% of repertoires. A TCR clonal expansion and chaos score per V-J combination was defined as the ratio of F50 clonal expansion to chaos observed in the TCRdist matrix. Features were reduced by Welch's t-statistics and random forest to over 10 V-J combinations, which fed a naive Bayes classifier. Thyroid-blood repertoire similarity was quantified with the Morisita-Horn index. TCRdb reprocessing: public reads trimmed at Q25 with fastp, clones called with MiXCR, in-frame beta chains kept. Identical CDR3 protein sequences are pooled into one entry, listed with their most common genes and DNA. TCRdb's processing, not the authors' own work, is the source of the V and J calls. The sample contains a few hundred thousand distinct CDR3 sequences, 17% of them found a single time. The top ten hold more than 9% of the sample.

The chain links TRBV7-2 with TRBJ2-7, and TRBD1 may be the D gene, going by 6 matching bases. Sequencing input: peripheral blood. The clonotype comes from an adult man with Graves' ophthalmopathy. The DNA is as follows: TGTGCCAGCAGCCCGCTGGGGGCCGAGCAGTACTTC. This translates into CASSPLGAEQYF.